This entry lists 20 T cell receptor beta chains sequenced from one sample in a study of T cell repertoires in cytomegalovirus infection. MiXCR, applied by TCRdb to the reads, yields one record per CDR3 protein. The sample includes about 150,000 distinct CDR3 sequences, around 22% of them seen just once. The sequenced material came from PBMCs. The origin of the receptors is a human donor in good health (CMV status not recorded). Some clones in this sample may be carry-over from other donors' samples.

The rearrangement joins TRBV6-2 or TRBV6-3 to TRBJ2-1; 13 bases match TRBD2. The CDR3 totals 19 residues. J was trimmed by 0 bases and V by 2 bases; bases with no gene match: 7. The V gene's germline CDR1 is MNHEY and CDR2 SVGEGT. Written as DNA, the CDR3 is TGTGCCAGCAGTTACGGGAGAACTAGCGGGAGGGGCTCCTACAATGAGCAGTTCTTC. Translating it yields CASSYGRTSGRGSYNEQFF.

This clonotype was seen more than once but under ten times. The chain recombines TRBV7-2 with TRBJ1-6, with a tentative D call TRBD1 (6 bases). Trimming removed 1 base at V and 5 bases at J, with 18 bases between. In germline, CDR1 is SGHTA, CDR2 FQGNSA. This CDR3 has 18 residues. The CDR3 spells CASSLEGTGAANNSPLHF. For the CDR3, the DNA is TGTGCCAGCAGCTTAGAAGGTACGGGGGCGGCCAATAATTCACCCCTCCACTTT.

Regarding this clonotype: A clone one base away is much larger, so this may be a read error. Without the conserved terminal phenylalanine or tryptophan, this CDR3 likely stems from a read error. The chain couples TRBV7-2 to TRBJ2-3; 10 bases align to TRBD2. The trim removed 3 bases at V and 5 bases at J, leaving 11 bases unmatched. CDR1 and CDR2 from the germline V gene are SGHTA and FQGNSA. The CDR3 is 17 amino acids. This chain's CDR3 is CASSFTHKRGGGDTQYY. DNA of the CDR3: TGTGCCAGCAGCTTCACGCACAAGCGGGGGGGCGGAGATACGCAGTATTAT.

The chain is built from TRBV9 and TRBJ2-7; TRBD1 agrees at 11 bases. The CDR3 is made up of 17 amino acids. In germline, CDR1 is SGDLS, CDR2 YYNGEE. V was clipped by 4 bases and J by 6 bases; unmatched bases: 15. In DNA, the CDR3 is TGTGCCAGCAGCCCCCGCGGAGGACAGGGGGCGGCGGTCGAGCAGTACTTC. Residues: CASSPRGGQGAAVEQYF.

The chain uses TRBV20-1 and TRBJ2-3, with TRBD2 matching 14 bases. Germline trimming cut 6 bases from V and 3 bases from J; bases unmatched to any gene: 11. Germline CDR1 is DFQATT and CDR2 is SNEGSKA (reference sequence). This CDR3 comprises 17 residues. CDR3 in amino acids: CSASGLAGGLRTDTQYF. CDR3 nucleotides: TGCAGTGCCTCTGGACTAGCGGGGGGCCTGAGGACAGATACGCAGTATTTT.

The rearrangement links TRBV25-1 to TRBJ1-2; 9 bases map to TRBD1. The CDR3 covers 14 residues. Germline V gives CDR1 MGHDK, CDR2 SYGVNS. With 4 bases clipped from V and 7 bases from J, the junction kept 7 bases outside the gene matches. This CDR3 reads CASSGTGGAGGYTF. CDR3 nucleotide sequence: TGTGCCAGCAGTGGAACAGGGGGCGCGGGTGGCTACACCTTC.

The V and J genes are TRBV19 and TRBJ1-1; D unclear. The CDR3 has 15 amino acids. The germline V gene encodes CDR1 LNHDA and CDR2 SQIVND (reference sequence). Trimming removed 4 bases from V and 4 bases from J, with 16 bases in between. The CDR3 bases are TGTGCCAGTAGTAACCCAAACCCACGGGGCACTGAAGCTTTCTTT. This gives the protein CASSNPNPRGTEAFF. Together with reference TRBV19 and TRBJ1-1, the CDR3 gives the full variable domain: DGGITQSPKYLFRKEGQNVTLSCEQNLNHDAMYWYRQDPGQGLRLIYYSQIVNDFQKGDIAEGYSVSREKKESFPLTVTSAQKNPTAFYLCASSNPNPRGTEAFFGQGTRLTVV.

This clonotype was counted a few times. The CDR3 here is CASSPLGLKGQETQYF. CDR3 DNA: TGCGCCAGCAGCCCGTTGGGGCTCAAGGGCCAAGAGACCCAGTACTTC. The genes are TRBV23-1 and TRBJ2-5, with D possibly TRBD1 on 5 matching bases. TRBV23-1 is sorted into the ORF group, with uncertain function. With 6 bases removed from V and 1 base from J, the gap between germline ends came to 18 bases. CDR3 length: 16 amino acids.

The chain recombines TRBV12-3 or TRBV12-4 with TRBJ1-1, with D possibly being TRBD1 (6 bases). Trimming removed 1 base from V and 7 bases from J, with 10 bases in between. CDR3 length equals 13 residues. The DNA for the CDR3 is TGTGCCAGCAGTTTAGGGGGGCGAATTGAAGCTTTCTTT. Amino acids: CASSLGGRIEAFF.

The V and J genes are TRBV10-3 and TRBJ2-7; D is perhaps TRBD2 (7 bases). CDR3 size: 15 residues. The V end was cut by 6 bases, the J end by 4 bases, with 19 bases between. The germline V gene encodes CDR1 ENHRY and CDR2 SYGVKD. CDR3 DNA sequence: TGTGCCATCAGGGCCAGTGGGGGGGCGTTTTACGAGCAGTACTTC. Encoded protein: CAIRASGGAFYEQYF.

This clonotype was seen ten or more times. The chain employs TRBV6-2 or TRBV6-3 and TRBJ1-2, with D unclear. From germline, CDR1 is MNHEY and CDR2 SVGEGT. The CDR3 sequence is 14 residues long. Trimming cost V 6 bases and J 4 bases, with 15 bases left between them. The CDR3 region is CASSFSEDLYGYTF. CDR3 coding DNA: TGTGCCAGCAGCTTTTCCGAGGACCTCTATGGCTACACCTTC.

This clonotype was picked up one time. V usage is TRBV2 and J usage is TRBJ1-4; a possible D gene is TRBD1 (5 bases). The CDR3 is made up of 15 amino acids. Germline lookup yields CDR1 SNHLY and CDR2 FYNNEI. Trimming cost V 5 bases and J 0 bases, with 10 bases left between them. CDR3 sequence reads: CASSQGQATNEKLFF. The CDR3 region has the DNA TGTGCCAGCAGTCAAGGACAAGCAACTAATGAAAAACTGTTTTTT.

The gene calls are TRBV28 and TRBJ1-5; no firm D call. The germline CDR1 and CDR2 sequences are MDHEN and SYDVKM. Deletions cut 6 bases from V and 3 bases from J, with 9 bases between. The CDR3 has 13 residues. The DNA for the CDR3 is TGTGCCAGCAGAGTCAAAATCAATCAGCCCCAGCATTTT. It encodes CASRVKINQPQHF.

The rearrangement joins TRBV11-2 to TRBJ2-4, with D uncertain. The germline V and J ends were trimmed by 5 bases and 0 bases, with 14 bases remaining between them. Germline-derived CDR1 and CDR2 are SGHAT and FQNNGV. The length of the CDR3 is 16 residues. The CDR3 DNA sequence: TGTGCCAGCAGCCCCCGGGCGAAGCTAGCCAAAAACATTCAGTACTTC. Its protein product is CASSPRAKLAKNIQYF.

This clonotype was recorded at least ten times. This sequence joins TRBV7-2 and TRBJ2-5, with 8 bases that match TRBD2. V shed 2 bases, J shed 5 bases, and the junction held 10 bases outside the gene matches. CDR3 length: 16 residues. Germline lookup yields CDR1 SGHTA and CDR2 FQGNSA. The CDR3 nucleotides read TGTGCCAGCAGCTTAAGCGGGGGCCTACCAGGGGAGACCCAGTACTTC. It codes for CASSLSGGLPGETQYF.

This clonotype was picked up many times. CDR3 bases: TGTGCCAGCAGACCCCCCGGCGGAGCTAACTATGGCTACACCTTC. It encodes CASRPPGGANYGYTF. This sequence joins TRBV28 and TRBJ1-2; no reliable D call. Looked up from germline, CDR1 is MDHEN and CDR2 is SYDVKM. V was pared by 6 bases and J by 0 bases, with 14 bases between. This CDR3 has 15 residues.

This clonotype was counted a few times. The genes are TRBV27 and TRBJ2-2, with 8 bases aligning to TRBD2. Germline CDR1 is MNHEY and CDR2 is SMNVEV (reference sequence). This CDR3 has 16 amino acids. V shed 3 bases, J shed 1 base, and the junction held 4 bases outside the gene matches. The CDR3 coding sequence is TGTGCCAGCAGTTTTCGGCTAGCGGGGAACACCGGGGAGCTGTTTTTT. Its translation is CASSFRLAGNTGELFF.

With respect to this clonotype: A much larger clone differs by one base, so this may be a read error. The chain links TRBV7-8 to TRBJ2-2, with 7 positions matching TRBD2. CDR3 length: 17 amino acids. V shed 6 bases and J 2 bases; nucleotides not matched to a gene: 12. Germline CDR1 and CDR2: SGHVS and FQNEAQ. The CDR3 protein is CASRRDGGSLNTGELFF. In DNA form, the CDR3 reads TGTGCCAGCAGGCGCGACGGGGGGAGCCTTAACACCGGGGAGCTGTTTTTT.

This clonotype appeared many times. V is TRBV7-2 and J is TRBJ2-7; the match to TRBD1 covers 7 bases. Germline CDR1 is SGHTA and CDR2 is FQGNSA. Trimming at V came to 5 bases and at J to 1 base, leaving 5 bases not matched to a gene. This CDR3 has 14 amino acids. The CDR3, as DNA: TGTGCCAGCAGCCGCCAACAGGGGTCCTACGAGCAGTACTTC. As protein: CASSRQQGSYEQYF.

Many counts were recorded for this clonotype. J is TRBJ1-2 and V is TRBV7-2; possibly TRBD1 for D (5 bases). Germline lookup yields CDR1 SGHTA and CDR2 FQGNSA. Trimming left V 2 bases short and J 6 bases short, with 7 bases between. The CDR3 is 12 residues long. The CDR3 loop is CASSLSRDGYTF. DNA of the CDR3: TGTGCCAGCAGCTTATCCAGGGATGGCTACACCTTC.